This TCR beta chain was identified in a study of radiotherapy plus CTLA-4 blockade in lung cancer. The overall study: There were objective responses in around 18% of patients, and around 32% had disease control.

J was trimmed by 5 bases and V by 0 bases; bases with no gene match: 12. Germline values: CDR1 SGHRS, CDR2 YFSETQ. The CDR3 has 17 residues. Assay used: immunoSEQ multiplex PCR; TCRdb lists only in-frame clones, some missing. The sample carries 83,000 or so clones, around 86% recorded once. Study results and caveats: Reports state that early shifts in blood T cell clones, with interferon-beta, best predicted response. TCR clones originating in tumors grew in number in blood after radiotherapy plus ipilimumab.

As regards this clone: The antigen remains undetermined.

Ipilimumab CTLA-4 blockade and focal radiation were given to patients with chemo-refractory metastatic non-small-cell lung cancer. V is TRBV5-1 and J is TRBJ2-5, with 8 nucleotides matching TRBD2. The receptor's source is a human donor with non-small cell lung cancer who had stable disease on radiotherapy plus ipilimumab. This material consisted of peripheral blood, taken from a patient treated with radiotherapy plus ipilimumab. The CDR3 DNA reads TGCGCCAGCAGCTTGGGGCTAGCGGGCGGCGGGGTGGAGACCCAGTACTTC. Translated: CASSLGLAGGGVETQYF.